This TCR beta chain appears in the sequencing data of a study of cytomegalovirus exposure and HLA in healthy donors. Germline V lookup: CDR1 LGHNA, CDR2 YNFKEQ. Germline trimming cut 1 base from V and 0 bases from J; bases unmatched to any gene: 6. This CDR3 contains 16 residues. Sequenced by immunoSEQ multiplex PCR; TCRdb stores in-frame clones only, minus some. The sample has 120,000 or so clones, approximately 88% seen once. The sequence was obtained from a man younger than 35 in good health and CMV-seronegative. The rearrangement joins TRBV4-2 to TRBJ2-7, with 7 nucleotides matching TRBD2. The specimen was PBMCs. The CDR3 spells CASSQVSGTRSYEQYF. The CDR3 DNA sequence: TGTGCCAGCAGCCAAGTGAGCGGGACCCGCTCCTACGAGCAGTACTTC.